This T cell receptor (beta chain) was profiled in a study of blood T cell repertoires in COVID-19. Study information: Some COVID-19 samples were acute and others convalescent; all came from the United States, Italy and Spain. The cDNA or gDNA used as material had been derived from T cells, B-cell-depleted T cells, or PBMCs.

In the study's own analysis: Estimation of nucleated cell counts was performed using reference gene primer amplification. This table comes from immunoSEQ multiplex PCR, and its TCRdb copy is limited to in-frame clones, with some not included. The D gene and trimming were derived from the DNA, and the V and J assignments and clone size from that table. The sample lists 140,000 or so clones, roughly 85% occurring once. Germline V gives CDR1 MNHEY, CDR2 SMNVEV (reference sequence). The CDR3 length is 15 residues. V was cut by 6 bases and J by 3 bases, with 15 bases left in between. The sequence derives from a man aged 45-60 years with acute or convalescent COVID-19. The V and J genes are TRBV27 and TRBJ2-1, with D perhaps TRBD1 (7 bases). The sample was peripheral blood. The CDR3 region has the DNA TGTGCCAGCAGCTCGCAGGGGGGTGTCTACAATGAGCAGTTCTTC. This codes for CASSSQGGVYNEQFF.